Below, 25 T cell receptor beta chains from the same sample are listed, as sequenced in a study of T cell repertoires in aging, cancer and after chemotherapy. TCR beta rearrangements were amplified from peripheral blood genomic DNA. Multiplex touch-down PCR with TRB-A/B primers amplified rearranged V-D-J TRB sequences. Each CDR3 protein is one row after TCRdb ran MiXCR on the multiplex PCR reads. The sample yields 8,100 or so distinct CDR3 sequences, 32% seen once. The specimen was blood. The receptor source for this set is a human donor in good health.

This clonotype was picked up a small number of times. The rearrangement joins TRBV4-2 to TRBJ1-1, with 9 nucleotides matching TRBD1. This CDR3 has 15 residues. Per germline, CDR1 LGHNA and CDR2 YNFKEQ. Trimming took 0 bases from V and 3 from J; bases not matched to a gene: 2. The CDR3 loop reads CASSQDRTGDTEAFF. The CDR3 DNA reads as TGTGCCAGCAGCCAAGATAGGACAGGGGACACTGAAGCTTTCTTT.

This chain uses TRBV6-5 with TRBJ1-5; no definite D call. V was shortened by 0 bases and J by 0 bases, with 6 bases between the two germline ends. The germline CDR1 and CDR2 sequences are MNHEY and SVGAGI. This CDR3 is built from 15 residues. CDR3 loop: CASSYSRISNQPQHF. The CDR3 DNA is TGTGCCAGCAGTTACTCGAGAATTAGCAATCAGCCCCAGCATTTT.

This rearrangement joins TRBV11-3 to TRBJ2-1; 8 bases align to TRBD2. The CDR3 totals 19 residues. The germline V gene encodes CDR1 SGHNT and CDR2 YENEEA. The V segment lost 5 bases and the J segment 9 bases; nucleotides outside the gene matches: 24. CDR3 bases: TGTGCCAGCAGCCCTCCTAGTATATGGGGCGGGAGGAACCCTGGTGAGCAGTTCTTC. This sequence encodes CASSPPSIWGGRNPGEQFF.

The chain is built from TRBV20-1 and TRBJ2-3; D remains unclear. The CDR3 length is 12 residues. Trimming shortened V by 5 bases and J by 2 bases, and 8 bases separated the two germline ends. Germline assignment: CDR1 DFQATT and CDR2 SNEGSKA (reference sequence). This chain's CDR3 is CSAEGYTDTQYF. In DNA form, the CDR3 reads TGCAGTGCTGAAGGTTACACAGATACGCAGTATTTT.

V is TRBV4-2 and J is TRBJ2-5; 9 bases align to TRBD1. Germline trimming cut 5 bases from V and 7 bases from J; bases unmatched to any gene: 17. The CDR3 has 17 amino acids. In germline, CDR1 is LGHNA, CDR2 YNFKEQ. In nucleotides, the CDR3 is TGTGCCAGCAGCTCGTTCGCAGGGACAGGGAGAACTGCGACCCAGTACTTC. This gives the protein CASSSFAGTGRTATQYF.

This chain connects TRBV5-7 to TRBJ2-7, with D hard to call. TRBV5-7 is an ORF for which the function is uncertain. V was shortened by 2 bases and J by 3 bases, with 6 bases between the two germline ends. The CDR3 loop spans 12 amino acids. The CDR3 DNA reads TGTGCCAGCAGCTTTCGGTTCTACGAGCAGTACTTC. Its protein product is CASSFRFYEQYF.

This clonotype was observed a single time. The chain is built from TRBV20-1 and TRBJ2-7, with 14 nucleotides matching TRBD2. Germline V gene sequence: CDR1 DFQATT, CDR2 SNEGSKA (reference sequence). With V trimmed by 5 bases and J by 6 bases, 6 bases remained unmatched. The CDR3 totals 14 residues. Here the CDR3 DNA reads TGCAGTGCTGGGACTAGCGGGAGTAAATCCGAGCAGTACTTC. It is translated as CSAGTSGSKSEQYF.

V and J are TRBV27 and TRBJ2-7; TRBD1 matches at 7 bases. The junction had 7 bases not matched to a gene; V was cut back by 7 bases and J by 1 base. The germline gives CDR1 MNHEY, CDR2 SMNVEV (reference sequence). The CDR3 spans 14 residues. This CDR3 reads CASNQQGWSYEQYF. The DNA of the CDR3 is TGTGCCAGCAATCAACAGGGGTGGTCCTACGAGCAGTACTTC.

The chain is built from TRBV12-3 or TRBV12-4 and TRBJ2-7, with a weak D call TRBD2 (7 bases). The CDR3 extends over 14 amino acids. V was cut by 5 bases and J by 6 bases, with 17 bases left in between. DNA of the CDR3: TGTGCCAGCAGTCCGAACGGGGGGCCGAGCGAGCAGTACTTC. Encoded protein: CASSPNGGPSEQYF.

This clonotype is categorized as medium-sized (0.01 to 0.1%). The rearrangement uses TRBV7-2 and TRBJ2-1; a possible D gene is TRBD1 (6 bases). The CDR3 is 14 residues long. Germline V gene sequence: CDR1 SGHTA, CDR2 FQGNSA. V was clipped by 5 bases and J by 7 bases, with 15 bases between them. The CDR3 sequence is CASSPLGTGNEQFF. DNA for the CDR3: TGTGCCAGCAGCCCTCTCGGTACAGGGAATGAGCAGTTCTTC.

The J gene is TRBJ1-1, the V gene TRBV19, with D possibly being TRBD1 (6 bases). Germline-derived CDR1 and CDR2 are LNHDA and SQIVND (reference sequence). Between the trimmed V and J ends, which lost 5 bases and 12 bases, there was a span of 13 bases. This CDR3 has 11 residues. CDR3 in DNA: TGTGCCAGTAGTGACTACAGGGAACCTTTCTTT. As protein: CASSDYREPFF. The whole variable domain, filled in from reference TRBV19 and TRBJ1-1, reads DGGITQSPKYLFRKEGQNVTLSCEQNLNHDAMYWYRQDPGQGLRLIYYSQIVNDFQKGDIAEGYSVSREKKESFPLTVTSAQKNPTAFYLCASSDYREPFFGQGTRLTVV.

This clonotype was detected only a few times. The V call is TRBV7-3, the J call TRBJ2-1; 14 bases are a match to TRBD2. Germline CDR1 SGHTA, CDR2 FQGTGA. Trimming at V came to 5 bases and at J to 5 bases, leaving 11 bases not matched to a gene. The length of the CDR3 is 18 residues. DNA of the CDR3: TGTGCCAGCAGCCCTCGGGGACTAGCGGGAGACCCTAACAATGAGCAGTTCTTC. Protein: CASSPRGLAGDPNNEQFF.

The gene calls are TRBV19 and TRBJ2-7, with a possible D match to TRBD1 (6 bases). CDR1 and CDR2 (germline): LNHDA, SQIVND (reference sequence). The CDR3 runs 15 residues. Trimming cost V 6 bases and J 1 base, with 16 bases left between them. DNA for the CDR3: TGTGCCAGTAGAAACCCCCGGGACAATTCCTACGAGCAGTACTTC. As protein: CASRNPRDNSYEQYF.

The rearrangement joins TRBV5-6 to TRBJ2-3; D might be TRBD1 or TRBD2, each matching 7 bases. CDR3 length: 15 residues. Trimming stripped 4 bases from V and 1 base from J, with 13 bases between. Per the germline V gene, CDR1 is SGHDT and CDR2 is YYEEEE. Here the CDR3 DNA reads TGTGCCAGCAGCCCAGGGGGGGGAGGCACAGATACGCAGTATTTT. Translated, it gives CASSPGGGGTDTQYF.

In nucleotides, the CDR3 is TGTGCCAGCAGTTTCAGTGCAGGGGGCACTGAAGCTTTCTTT. Translated, it gives CASSFSAGGTEAFF. This rearrangement joins TRBV12-3 or TRBV12-4 to TRBJ1-1; the match to TRBD1 covers 7 bases. After removal of 3 bases from V and 4 bases from J, the junction contained 5 bases not matched to a gene. The CDR3 sequence is 14 residues long.

This clonotype showed up just a few times. This chain connects TRBV28 to TRBJ2-5; D tentatively reads TRBD1 or TRBD2 (5 bases each). From germline, CDR1 is MDHEN and CDR2 SYDVKM. The V end was cut by 3 bases, the J end by 2 bases, with 16 bases between. The CDR3 runs 16 residues. CDR3: CASSFALSWGQETQYF. The CDR3 DNA reads TGTGCCAGCAGTTTTGCCTTGTCTTGGGGGCAAGAGACCCAGTACTTC.

This clonotype qualifies as medium-sized. The CDR3 loop is CAWSLQVYEQYF. The CDR3 bases are TGTGCCTGGAGTCTCCAGGTCTACGAGCAGTACTTC. The J gene is TRBJ2-7, the V gene TRBV30; no firm D call. CDR3 length: 12 amino acids. Germline-derived CDR1 and CDR2 are GTSNPN and SVGIG (reference sequence). V was pared by 2 bases and J by 3 bases, with 8 bases between.

This clonotype has only a few counts. The V call is TRBV7-2, the J call TRBJ2-3; 8 bases fit TRBD2. CDR1 and CDR2 from the germline V gene are SGHTA and FQGNSA. This CDR3 is built from 16 residues. After removal of 5 bases from V and 4 bases from J, the junction contained 11 bases not matched to a gene. The CDR3 sequence: CASSPSSGRASDTQYF. CDR3 sequence (DNA): TGTGCCAGCAGCCCATCGAGCGGGAGAGCTTCAGATACGCAGTATTTT.

This clonotype has a handful of counts. V usage is TRBV5-6 and J usage is TRBJ1-1; maybe TRBD1 (6 bases). V gave up 3 bases and J gave up 2 bases, with 17 bases separating them. In germline, CDR1 is SGHDT, CDR2 YYEEEE. The CDR3 runs 16 residues. The CDR3 reads CASSWMVRTANTEAFF. The CDR3 DNA reads as TGTGCCAGCAGCTGGATGGTGAGGACAGCCAACACTGAAGCTTTCTTT.

This clonotype was detected a few times. This chain links TRBV15 with TRBJ2-1, with 7 bases fitting TRBD1. This CDR3 has 14 amino acids. Per the germline V gene, CDR1 is LNHNV and CDR2 is YYDKDF (reference sequence). The ends lost 5 bases at V and 1 base at J; junction bases unmatched: 2. In DNA form, the CDR3 reads TGTGCCACCAGCGGGACAGTATCCTACAATGAGCAGTTCTTC. Protein sequence: CATSGTVSYNEQFF. Looking up the rest from reference TRBV15 and TRBJ2-1 gives the full variable domain: DAMVIQNPRYQVTQFGKPVTLSCSQTLNHNVMYWYQQKSSQAPKLLFHYYDKDFNNEADTPDNFQSRRPNTSFCFLDIRSPGLGDTAMYLCATSGTVSYNEQFFGPGTRLTVL.

Sample share makes this clonotype medium-sized. The chain couples TRBV20-1 to TRBJ2-1; the match to TRBD1 covers 9 bases. The V and J ends lost 3 bases and 8 bases, in that order; junction bases with no gene match: 8. Germline V gene sequence: CDR1 DFQATT, CDR2 SNEGSKA (reference sequence). There are 14 residues in the CDR3. The CDR3 DNA reads TGCAGTGCTAGTGGACAGGGGCTAGGCCATGAGCAGTTCTTC. It codes for CSASGQGLGHEQFF.

The count of this clonotype is one. Relative to the germline gene, one junction end is altered; a read error may explain this. The chain joins TRBV6-4 to TRBJ1-1; unclear D gene. The germline V gene has CDR1 MRHNA and CDR2 SNTAGT. The CDR3 is 14 residues long. CDR3 nucleotides: TGTGCCAGCAGGGACTCATCAATGAACACTGAAGCTTTCTTT. Amino acid sequence: CASRDSSMNTEAFF.

This clonotype was found a few times. Germline is not matched at one junction end, which may reflect a read error. The genes are TRBV10-3 and TRBJ2-3; 9 nucleotides line up with TRBD2. The CDR3 consists of 19 residues. The germline V gene encodes CDR1 ENHRY and CDR2 SYGVKD. The CDR3, as DNA: TGTGCCAGCAGTTACGGGAGGCTAGCGGGACGAGGGCGCACAGATACGCAGTATTTT. Amino acids: CASSYGRLAGRGRTDTQYF.

This clonotype came up once. A read error may account for a junction end that differs from germline. This chain uses TRBV7-7 with TRBJ2-1; D is possibly TRBD1 or TRBD2 (5 bases each). The CDR3 runs to 14 residues. Germline lookup yields CDR1 SSHAT and CDR2 FNYEAQ (reference sequence). The CDR3: CASSRGRTYNEQFF. In DNA form, the CDR3 reads TGTGCTAGCAGCCGGGGACGGACATACAATGAGCAGTTCTTC.

The chain recombines TRBV27 with TRBJ2-2, with TRBD2 as a possible D gene (5 bases). Per germline, CDR1 MNHEY and CDR2 SMNVEV (reference sequence). The CDR3 runs to 16 residues. V lost 5 bases to trimming and J lost 2 bases, with 15 bases between them. The CDR3 sequence: CASSPLETINTGELFF. In DNA form, the CDR3 reads TGTGCCAGCAGTCCCTTGGAGACTATCAACACCGGGGAGCTGTTTTTT.